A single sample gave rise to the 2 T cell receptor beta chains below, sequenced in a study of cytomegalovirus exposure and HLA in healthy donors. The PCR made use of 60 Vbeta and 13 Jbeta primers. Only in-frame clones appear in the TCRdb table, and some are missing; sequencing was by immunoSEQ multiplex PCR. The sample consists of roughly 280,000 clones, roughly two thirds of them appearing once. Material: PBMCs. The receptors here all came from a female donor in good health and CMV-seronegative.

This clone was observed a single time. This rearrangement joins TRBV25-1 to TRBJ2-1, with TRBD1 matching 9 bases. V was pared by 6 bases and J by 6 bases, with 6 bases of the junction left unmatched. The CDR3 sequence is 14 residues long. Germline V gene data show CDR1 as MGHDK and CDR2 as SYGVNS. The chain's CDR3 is CASSITGGVNEQFF. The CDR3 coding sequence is TGTGCCAGCAGCATCACAGGGGGCGTCAATGAGCAGTTCTTC.

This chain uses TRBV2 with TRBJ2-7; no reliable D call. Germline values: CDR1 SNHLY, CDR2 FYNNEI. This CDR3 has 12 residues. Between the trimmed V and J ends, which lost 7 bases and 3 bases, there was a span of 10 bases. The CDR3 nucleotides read TGTGCCAGCACGAGAATCCGCTACGAGCAGTACTTC. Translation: CASTRIRYEQYF.